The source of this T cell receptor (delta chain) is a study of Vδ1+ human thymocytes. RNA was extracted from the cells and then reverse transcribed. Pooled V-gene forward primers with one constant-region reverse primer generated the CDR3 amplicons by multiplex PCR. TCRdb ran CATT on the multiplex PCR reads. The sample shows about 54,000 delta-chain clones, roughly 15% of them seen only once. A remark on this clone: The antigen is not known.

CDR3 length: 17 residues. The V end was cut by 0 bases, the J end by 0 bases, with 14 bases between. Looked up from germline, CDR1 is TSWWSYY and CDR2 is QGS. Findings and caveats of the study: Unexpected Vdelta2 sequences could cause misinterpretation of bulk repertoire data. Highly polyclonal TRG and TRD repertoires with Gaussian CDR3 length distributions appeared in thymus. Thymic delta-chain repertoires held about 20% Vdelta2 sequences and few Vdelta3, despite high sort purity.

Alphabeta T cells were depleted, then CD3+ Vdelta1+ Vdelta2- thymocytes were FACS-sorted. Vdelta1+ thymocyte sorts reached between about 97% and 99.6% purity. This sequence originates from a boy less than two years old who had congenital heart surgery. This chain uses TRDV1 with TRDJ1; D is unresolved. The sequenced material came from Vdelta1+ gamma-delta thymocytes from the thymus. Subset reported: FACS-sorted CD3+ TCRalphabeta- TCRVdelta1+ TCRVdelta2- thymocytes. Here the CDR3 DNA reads TGTGCTCTTGGGGAACTTTGGACTGTTCTTTACACCGATAAACTCATCTTT. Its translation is CALGELWTVLYTDKLIF.